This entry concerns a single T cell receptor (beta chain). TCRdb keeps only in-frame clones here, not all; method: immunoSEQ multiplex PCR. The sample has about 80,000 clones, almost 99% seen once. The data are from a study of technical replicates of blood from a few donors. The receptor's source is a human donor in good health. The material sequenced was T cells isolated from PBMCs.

CDR3 loop: CASSIIRVTEAFF. The CDR3 region has the DNA TGTGCCAGCAGTATAATCCGGGTTACTGAAGCTTTCTTT. The rearrangement joins TRBV13 to TRBJ1-1; D uncertain. Germline V CDR1 and CDR2: PRHDT, FYEKMQ (reference sequence). CDR3 size: 13 residues. Trimming pared 6 bases from V and 5 bases from J, leaving 13 bases between.